The present entry profiles one T cell receptor beta chain with its context. Its target is not known. The sample originates from a study of cytomegalovirus exposure and HLA in healthy donors. Findings and caveats of the study: By HLA locus, TCR association rates varied in a later analysis, with DRB1 showing the most and HLA-C the fewest. Data from an earlier analysis indicated that most TCR beta V segments were productive either about 87% or about 30% of the time. At a 0.05 false discovery rate, a later analysis found 18,000 or so TCR beta sequences to be associated with HLA alleles.

CDR1 SEHNR and CDR2 FQNEAQ come from the germline V gene (reference sequence). This CDR3 spans 16 amino acids. The V and J ends lost 5 bases and 7 bases, in that order; junction bases with no gene match: 8. PCR used 60 Vbeta primers and 13 Jbeta primers. Repertoires were generated with immunoSEQ multiplex PCR, while TCRdb's copy carries only in-frame clones and drops some. The sample lists fewer than 250,000 clones, 77% seen once, with approximately 2% in the top ten. The clonotype originates from a woman in her twenties or thirties in good health and CMV-seropositive. The sample consisted of PBMCs. The rearrangement uses TRBV7-9 and TRBJ1-6, with 10 bases matching TRBD1. This CDR3 is CASSRGTGARNSPLHF. Here the CDR3 DNA reads TGTGCCAGCAGCAGAGGGACAGGGGCCCGAAATTCACCCCTCCACTTT.